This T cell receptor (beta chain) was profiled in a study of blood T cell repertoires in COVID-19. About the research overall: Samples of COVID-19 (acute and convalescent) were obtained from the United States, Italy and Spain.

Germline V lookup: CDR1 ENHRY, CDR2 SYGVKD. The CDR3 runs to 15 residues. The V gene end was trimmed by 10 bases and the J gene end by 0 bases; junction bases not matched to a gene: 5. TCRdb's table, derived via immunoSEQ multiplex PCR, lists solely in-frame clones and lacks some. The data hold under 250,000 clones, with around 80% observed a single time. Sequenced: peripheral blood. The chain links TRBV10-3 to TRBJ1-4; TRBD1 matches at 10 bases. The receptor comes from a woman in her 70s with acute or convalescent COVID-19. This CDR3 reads CATRDRGSTNEKLFF. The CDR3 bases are TGTGCCACCCGGGACAGGGGATCAACTAATGAAAAACTGTTTTTT.